The T cell receptor beta chain described here comes from a study of shared T cell receptors in the human thymus. Clones were sequenced by immunoSEQ multiplex PCR, and TCRdb holds only the in-frame ones, with some missing. This sample carries about 610,000 clones, approximately 88% of them seen once, and the ten largest clones take about 0.01%. Trimming removed 6 bases from V and 2 bases from J, with 14 bases in between. The CDR3 runs to 14 residues. Germline V CDR1 and CDR2: SNHLY, FYNNEI. Separately, the same data were catalogued under a study of human thymus T cells.

Sequenced sample: thymocytes. The clonotype comes from a boy in the first two years of life with a congenital heart defect. J is TRBJ2-7 and V is TRBV2, with D perhaps matching TRBD2 (6 bases). CDR3 nucleotide sequence: TGTGCCAGCAGGGGGCCGGGAGCTACCTACGAGCAGTACTTC. The encoded protein is CASRGPGATYEQYF.